The 16 T cell receptor beta chains below all came from one sample that was sequenced in a study of CD8 T cells in Susac syndrome. Reverse transcription of roughly 0.5 to 1 ug RNA used random hexamers. Each CDR3 protein is one row after TCRdb ran MiXCR on the immunoSEQ multiplex PCR reads. The data contain fewer than 200,000 distinct CDR3 sequences, 90% to 95% of them singletons. Sequencing input: CD4+ T cells from PBMCs. These receptors were obtained from a human donor in good health.

The chain links TRBV3-1 to TRBJ1-1; no firm D call. V was shortened by 4 bases and J by 1 base, with 10 bases between the two germline ends. CDR1 and CDR2 from the germline V gene are LGHDT and YNNKEL (reference sequence). CDR3 length equals 14 residues. For the CDR3, the DNA is TGTGCCAGCAGCCCCCAAGGGAGGAACACTGAAGCTTTCTTT. Protein: CASSPQGRNTEAFF.

The chain carries TRBV20-1 and TRBJ2-7, with D hard to call. Germline CDR1 is DFQATT and CDR2 is SNEGSKA (reference sequence). The CDR3 contains 10 residues. This CDR3 is CSPYHGKQYF. The CDR3 nucleotides read TGCAGCCCCTACCACGGCAAGCAGTACTTC.

The chain links TRBV6-1 to TRBJ1-4; D remains ambiguous. Trimming took 0 bases from V and 7 from J, leaving 3 bases between them. Germline V lookup: CDR1 MNHNS, CDR2 SASEGT. The CDR3 has 12 residues. CDR3 residues: CASSEALEKLFF. The CDR3 DNA follows: TGTGCCAGCAGTGAAGCGCTTGAAAAACTGTTTTTT.

This rearrangement joins TRBV19 to TRBJ1-2; D remains ambiguous. The germline V gene encodes CDR1 LNHDA and CDR2 SQIVND (reference sequence). V lost 7 bases, J lost 3 bases, and 21 bases lay in between. The CDR3 has 16 amino acids. The CDR3 nucleotides read TGTGCCAGTACTGTATTTAGGAGGGTTATGGACTATGGCTACACCTTC. Amino acids: CASTVFRRVMDYGYTF.

CDR3: CSAPAGGSYTF. The DNA of the CDR3 is TGCAGTGCTCCTGCCGGCGGTAGCTACACCTTC. The rearrangement uses TRBV20-1 and TRBJ1-2; D gene ambiguous. Germline V gene data show CDR1 as DFQATT and CDR2 as SNEGSKA (reference sequence). The CDR3 loop spans 11 amino acids. Trimming shortened V by 5 bases and J by 9 bases, and 13 bases separated the two germline ends.

CDR3 in amino acids: CASSFHGVSYGYTF. The DNA for the CDR3 is TGTGCCAGCAGTTTTCACGGCGTCAGCTATGGCTACACCTTC. This rearrangement joins TRBV27 to TRBJ1-2; no reliable D call. The germline V gene encodes CDR1 MNHEY and CDR2 SMNVEV (reference sequence). The CDR3 runs 14 residues. V lost 3 bases and J 4 bases, leaving 12 bases between the germline ends.

V gene TRBV5-1 combines with J gene TRBJ2-3, with D uncertain. CDR1 and CDR2 (germline): SGHRS, YFSETQ. The V and J ends lost 4 bases and 6 bases respectively, with 6 bases between them. The CDR3 covers 11 residues. The CDR3 loop reads CASSGADTQYF. The CDR3 coding sequence is TGCGCCAGCAGCGGTGCGGATACGCAGTATTTT. Full variable domain (missing parts from reference TRBV5-1 and TRBJ2-3): KAGVTQTPRYLIKTRGQQVTLSCSPISGHRSVSWYQQTPGQGLQFLFEYFSETQRNKGNFPGRFSGRQFSNSRSEMNVSTLELGDSALYLCASSGADTQYFGPGTRLTVL.

J is TRBJ2-1 and V is TRBV2; no clear D. CDR3 size: 14 residues. Trimming shortened V by 2 bases and J by 8 bases, and 13 bases separated the two germline ends. CDR1 is SNHLY, CDR2 FYNNEI, per germline. CDR3 sequence (DNA): TGTGCCAGCAGTGAATCGGCCAGAAGGCATGAGCAGTTCTTC. Translation: CASSESARRHEQFF.

The chain recombines TRBV10-3 with TRBJ1-1; 11 nucleotides line up with TRBD1. The CDR3 runs to 14 residues. The junction had 3 bases not matched to a gene; V was cut back by 4 bases and J by 5 bases. Germline lookup yields CDR1 ENHRY and CDR2 SYGVKD. The CDR3 here is CAISVDRGRTEAFF. For the CDR3, the DNA is TGTGCCATCAGTGTGGACAGGGGGCGGACTGAAGCTTTCTTT.

CDR3 residues: CASSLSSGGYTDTQYF. The CDR3 region has the DNA TGTGCCAGCAGTTTATCTAGCGGGGGGTACACAGATACGCAGTATTTT. V is TRBV27 and J is TRBJ2-3; 10 bases are a match to TRBD2. The CDR3 runs to 16 residues. V gave up 0 bases and J gave up 2 bases; unmatched junction bases: 2. Germline V CDR1 and CDR2: MNHEY, SMNVEV (reference sequence).

The chain has TRBV19 and TRBJ2-3, with TRBD2 matching 7 bases. Trimming at V came to 4 bases and at J to 8 bases, leaving 12 bases not matched to a gene. Germline V gives CDR1 LNHDA, CDR2 SQIVND (reference sequence). The CDR3 runs 15 residues. CDR3 coding DNA: TGTGCCAGTAGTAACGATGGACTAGGAAAAGGTACGCAGTATTTT. It specifies CASSNDGLGKGTQYF.

The chain has TRBV20-1 and TRBJ2-1; no reliable D call. The CDR3 is 12 residues long. Germline values: CDR1 DFQATT, CDR2 SNEGSKA (reference sequence). Trimming shortened V by 5 bases and J by 8 bases, and 13 bases separated the two germline ends. The CDR3 region is CSAHNYPDEQFF. CDR3 nucleotides: TGCAGTGCTCACAACTACCCCGATGAGCAGTTCTTC.

V usage is TRBV5-1 and J usage is TRBJ1-1, with TRBD1 identical over 7 bases. The V and J ends lost 3 bases and 3 bases, in that order; junction bases with no gene match: 8. Germline V lookup: CDR1 SGHRS, CDR2 YFSETQ. The CDR3 sequence is 15 residues long. The CDR3 loop reads CASSSGGGADTEAFF. Here the CDR3 DNA reads TGCGCCAGCAGCTCAGGGGGGGGAGCGGACACTGAAGCTTTCTTT.

This chain's CDR3 is CSAFRDREPQGQYF. CDR3 nucleotide sequence: TGCAGTGCTTTCCGGGACAGAGAGCCCCAGGGGCAGTATTTT. The chain employs TRBV20-1 and TRBJ2-3; 7 bases are a match to TRBD1. The junction had 16 bases not matched to a gene; V was cut back by 5 bases and J by 11 bases. The CDR3 has 14 amino acids. The germline V gene has CDR1 DFQATT and CDR2 SNEGSKA (reference sequence).

The chain joins TRBV7-2 to TRBJ1-1, with TRBD1 matching 7 bases. This CDR3 contains 13 residues. The V gene's germline CDR1 is SGHTA and CDR2 FQGNSA. Unmatched junction bases numbered 2, after V lost 2 bases and J lost 5 bases. CDR3 loop: CASSLTGATEAFF. CDR3 nucleotide sequence: TGTGCCAGCAGCTTAACAGGGGCTACTGAAGCTTTCTTT.

The chain couples TRBV14 to TRBJ2-5; no definite D call. V was cut by 0 bases and J by 2 bases, with 13 bases left in between. The CDR3 contains 16 residues. Per the germline V gene, CDR1 is SGHDN and CDR2 is FVKESK. CDR3 residues: CASSQDGQGQQETQYF. The CDR3 DNA follows: TGTGCCAGCAGCCAAGATGGGCAAGGGCAGCAAGAGACCCAGTACTTC. The complete variable domain, with remaining parts taken from reference TRBV14 and TRBJ2-5, reads EAGVTQFPSHSVIEKGQTVTLRCDPISGHDNLYWYRRVMGKEIKFLLHFVKESKQDESGMPNNRFLAERTGGTYSTLKVQPAELEDSGVYFCASSQDGQGQQETQYFGPGTRLLVL.